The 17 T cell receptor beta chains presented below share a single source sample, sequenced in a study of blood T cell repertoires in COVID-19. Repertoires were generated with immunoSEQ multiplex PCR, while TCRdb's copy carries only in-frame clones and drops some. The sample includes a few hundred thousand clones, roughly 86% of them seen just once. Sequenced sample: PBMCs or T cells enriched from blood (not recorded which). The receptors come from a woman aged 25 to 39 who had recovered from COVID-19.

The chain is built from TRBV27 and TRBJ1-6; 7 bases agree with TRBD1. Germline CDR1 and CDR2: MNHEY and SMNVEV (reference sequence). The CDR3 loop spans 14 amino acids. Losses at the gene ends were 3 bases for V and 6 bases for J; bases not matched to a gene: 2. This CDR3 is CASSFRDSNSPLHF. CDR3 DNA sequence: TGTGCCAGCAGTTTCAGGGACAGTAATTCACCCCTCCACTTT.

The CDR3 reads CASREWMNTEAFF. Written as DNA, the CDR3 is TGTGCCAGTAGGGAGTGGATGAACACTGAAGCTTTCTTT. The chain couples TRBV6-5 to TRBJ1-1; D not resolved. The CDR3 sequence is 13 residues long. Per the germline V gene, CDR1 is MNHEY and CDR2 is SVGAGI. V lost 9 bases and J 0 bases, leaving 11 bases between the germline ends.

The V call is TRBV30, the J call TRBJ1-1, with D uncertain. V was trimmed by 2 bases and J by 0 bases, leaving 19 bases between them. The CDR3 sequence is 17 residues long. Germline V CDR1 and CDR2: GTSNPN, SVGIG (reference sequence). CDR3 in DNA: TGTGCCTGGAGTCCACCGGGTCATACGGGTATGAACACTGAAGCTTTCTTT. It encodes CAWSPPGHTGMNTEAFF.

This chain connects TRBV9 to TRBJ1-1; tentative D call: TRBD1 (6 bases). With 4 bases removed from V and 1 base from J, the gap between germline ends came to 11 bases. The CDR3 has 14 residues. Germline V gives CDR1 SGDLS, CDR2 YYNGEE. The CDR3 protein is CASSSGGPNTEAFF. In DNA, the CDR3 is TGTGCCAGCAGCTCCGGGGGGCCGAACACTGAAGCTTTCTTT.

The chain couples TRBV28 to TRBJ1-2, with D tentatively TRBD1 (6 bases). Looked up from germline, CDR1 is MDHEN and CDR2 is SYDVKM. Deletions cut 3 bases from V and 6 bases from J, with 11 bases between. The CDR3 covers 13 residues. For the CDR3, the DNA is TGTGCCAGCAGTTTTTCCGGACAGCATGGCTACACCTTC. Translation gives CASSFSGQHGYTF.

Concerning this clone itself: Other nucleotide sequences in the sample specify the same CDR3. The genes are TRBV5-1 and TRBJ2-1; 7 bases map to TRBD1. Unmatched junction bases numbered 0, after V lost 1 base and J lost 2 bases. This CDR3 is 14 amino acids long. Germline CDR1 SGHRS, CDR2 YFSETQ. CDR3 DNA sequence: TGCGCCAGCAGCTTGAGGGGGCCCTACAATGAGCAGTTCTTC. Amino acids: CASSLRGPYNEQFF.

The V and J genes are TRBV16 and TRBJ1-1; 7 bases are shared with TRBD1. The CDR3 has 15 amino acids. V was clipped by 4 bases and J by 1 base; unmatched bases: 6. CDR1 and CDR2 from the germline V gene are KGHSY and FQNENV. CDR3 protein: CASSPQQGPNTEAFF. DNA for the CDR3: TGTGCCAGCAGCCCCCAACAGGGGCCGAACACTGAAGCTTTCTTT.

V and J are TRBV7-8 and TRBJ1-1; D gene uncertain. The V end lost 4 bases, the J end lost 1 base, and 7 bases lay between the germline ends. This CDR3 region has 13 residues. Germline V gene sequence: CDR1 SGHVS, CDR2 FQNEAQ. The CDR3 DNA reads TGTGCCAGCAGCTACAATCAGAACACTGAAGCTTTCTTT. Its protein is CASSYNQNTEAFF.

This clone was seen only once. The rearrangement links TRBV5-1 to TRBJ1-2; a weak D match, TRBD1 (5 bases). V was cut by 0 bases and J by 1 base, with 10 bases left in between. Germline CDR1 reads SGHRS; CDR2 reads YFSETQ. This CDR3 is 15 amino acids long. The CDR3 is CASSLGSGLNYGYTF. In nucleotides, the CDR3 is TGCGCCAGCAGCTTGGGCTCAGGGCTTAACTATGGCTACACCTTC. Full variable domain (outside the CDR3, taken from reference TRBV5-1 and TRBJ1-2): KAGVTQTPRYLIKTRGQQVTLSCSPISGHRSVSWYQQTPGQGLQFLFEYFSETQRNKGNFPGRFSGRQFSNSRSEMNVSTLELGDSALYLCASSLGSGLNYGYTFGSGTRLTVV.

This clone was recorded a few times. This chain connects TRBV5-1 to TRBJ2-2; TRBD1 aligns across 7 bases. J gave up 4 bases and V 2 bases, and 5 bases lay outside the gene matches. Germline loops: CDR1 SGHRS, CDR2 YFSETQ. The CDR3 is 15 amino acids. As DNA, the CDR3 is TGCGCCAGCAGCTTCGTACAGGGGAGCACCGGGGAGCTGTTTTTT. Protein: CASSFVQGSTGELFF.

CDR3 sequence (DNA): TGTGCCAGTGGGAAATATCCCGGGGATCAGCCCCAGCATTTT. Residues: CASGKYPGDQPQHF. The chain employs TRBV6-4 and TRBJ1-5; D unclear. The CDR3 runs to 14 residues. The V and J ends lost 9 bases and 5 bases respectively, with 17 bases between them. Germline CDR1 MRHNA, CDR2 SNTAGT.

The CDR3 sequence is CAISGRGSSYNEQFF. The CDR3 nucleotides are TGTGCCATCAGTGGTCGAGGGAGCTCCTACAATGAGCAGTTCTTC. This chain connects TRBV10-3 to TRBJ2-1; the D gene is possibly TRBD2 (5 bases). Germline CDR1 and CDR2: ENHRY and SYGVKD. The V and J ends lost 4 bases and 0 bases respectively, with 10 bases between them. The CDR3 extends over 15 amino acids.

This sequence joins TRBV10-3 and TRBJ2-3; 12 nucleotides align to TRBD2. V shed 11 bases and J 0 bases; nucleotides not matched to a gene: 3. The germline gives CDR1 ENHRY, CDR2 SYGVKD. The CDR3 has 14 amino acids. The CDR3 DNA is TGTGCCGTCCTAGCGGGGGGGAGCACAGATACGCAGTATTTT. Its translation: CAVLAGGSTDTQYF.

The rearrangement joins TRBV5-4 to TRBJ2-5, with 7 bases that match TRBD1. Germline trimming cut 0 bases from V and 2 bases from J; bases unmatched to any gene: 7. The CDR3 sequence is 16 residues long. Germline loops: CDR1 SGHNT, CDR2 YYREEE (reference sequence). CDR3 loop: CASSLVNRGRQETQYF. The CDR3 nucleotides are TGTGCCAGCAGCTTGGTCAACAGGGGTCGACAAGAGACCCAGTACTTC.

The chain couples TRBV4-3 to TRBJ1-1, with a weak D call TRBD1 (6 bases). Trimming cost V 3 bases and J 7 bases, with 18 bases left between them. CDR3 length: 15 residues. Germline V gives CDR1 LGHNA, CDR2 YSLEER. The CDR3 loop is CASSQVGQQSREAFF. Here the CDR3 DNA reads TGCGCCAGCAGCCAGGTCGGACAGCAGTCTCGTGAAGCTTTCTTT.

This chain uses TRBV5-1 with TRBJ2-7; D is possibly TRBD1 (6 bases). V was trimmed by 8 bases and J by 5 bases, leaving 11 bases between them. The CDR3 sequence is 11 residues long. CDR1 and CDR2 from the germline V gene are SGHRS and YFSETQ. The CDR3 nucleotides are TGCGCCAGTGCGCAGGGGAACGAGCAGTACTTC. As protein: CASAQGNEQYF.

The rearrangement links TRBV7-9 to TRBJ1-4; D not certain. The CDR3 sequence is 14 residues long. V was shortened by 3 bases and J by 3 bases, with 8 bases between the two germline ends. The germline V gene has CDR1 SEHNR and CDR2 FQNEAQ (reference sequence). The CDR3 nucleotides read TGTGCCAGCAGCTTTCTCGACTCTAATGAAAAACTGTTTTTT. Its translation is CASSFLDSNEKLFF.